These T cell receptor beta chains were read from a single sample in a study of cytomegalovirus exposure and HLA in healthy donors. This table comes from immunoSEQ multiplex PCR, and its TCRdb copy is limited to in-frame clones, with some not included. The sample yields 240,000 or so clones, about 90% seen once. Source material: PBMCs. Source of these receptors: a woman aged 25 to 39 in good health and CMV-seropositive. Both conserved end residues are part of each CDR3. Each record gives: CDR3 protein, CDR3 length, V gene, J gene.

CDR3: CASSPSDSGVGGELFF; length: 16; V: TRBV18; J: TRBJ2-2
CDR3: CASSQDTEDEKGGYGYTF; length: 18; V: TRBV7-9; J: TRBJ1-2
CDR3: CASRITSGRSGANVLTF; length: 17; V: TRBV5-4; J: TRBJ2-6
CDR3: CASSPGLAGVRAYEQYF; length: 17; V: TRBV5-1; J: TRBJ2-7
CDR3: CASSSLESGETQYF; length: 14; V: TRBV5-1; J: TRBJ2-5
CDR3: CASSLIATTPYEQYF; length: 15; V: TRBV7-9; J: TRBJ2-7
CDR3: CASRWTGQRNTEAFF; length: 15; V: TRBV28; J: TRBJ1-1
CDR3: CASGHSGAGTDTQYF; length: 15; V: TRBV10-2; J: TRBJ2-3
CDR3: CASSYGQADYGYTF; length: 14; V: TRBV6-6; J: TRBJ1-2
CDR3: CASSETGRDGYTF; length: 13; V: TRBV6-1; J: TRBJ1-2
CDR3: CSATVPTEAFF; length: 11; V: TRBV20-1; J: TRBJ1-1
CDR3: CASSLALQVTRNEQFF; length: 16; V: TRBV7-8; J: TRBJ2-1
CDR3: CAAGRGQAVFSGNTIYF; length: 17; V: TRBV19; J: TRBJ1-3
CDR3: CASSRELGVTGDTEAFF; length: 17; V: TRBV5-1; J: TRBJ1-1
CDR3: CASSLAPVEAFF; length: 12; V: TRBV7-9; J: TRBJ1-1
CDR3: CASRFITSAGAYNEQFF; length: 17; V: TRBV12-2; J: TRBJ2-1
CDR3: CASSRGLAGGPGNEQFF; length: 17; V: TRBV5-1; J: TRBJ2-1
CDR3: CAWSPTASNQPQHF; length: 14; V: TRBV30; J: TRBJ1-5
CDR3: CASSLEGVGNQPQHF; length: 15; V: TRBV5-1; J: TRBJ1-5
CDR3: CASSPGQGFWF; length: 11; V: TRBV2; J: TRBJ1-5
CDR3: CASSLSRSGGLYGYTF; length: 16; V: TRBV27; J: TRBJ1-2
CDR3: CASSSSGSSYEQYF; length: 14; V: TRBV11-3; J: TRBJ2-7
CDR3: CASSQQVLDRVERNTGELFF; length: 20; V: TRBV4-1; J: TRBJ2-2
CDR3: CAWSVQGAGQPQHF; length: 14; V: TRBV30; J: TRBJ1-5
CDR3: CASSRDRGDEQYF; length: 13; V: TRBV14; J: TRBJ2-7
CDR3: CASSSLTGGSYNEQFF; length: 16; V: TRBV5-1; J: TRBJ2-1
CDR3: CANEGGELAGGQETQYF; length: 17; V: TRBV10-3; J: TRBJ2-5
CDR3: CASSLEYLTEAFF; length: 13; V: TRBV11-3; J: TRBJ1-1
CDR3: CSVVTSGTHISYEQYF; length: 16; V: TRBV29-1; J: TRBJ2-7
CDR3: CASSDWSGLDEQYF; length: 14; V: TRBV10-2; J: TRBJ2-7
CDR3: CASRGQINTEAFF; length: 13; V: TRBV9; J: TRBJ1-1
CDR3: CANKQGGNYGYTF; length: 13; V: TRBV10-2; J: TRBJ1-2
CDR3: CASSLEPTGTFDNEQFF; length: 17; V: TRBV7-8; J: TRBJ2-1
CDR3: CSGCGGQGPWAAEAFF; length: 16; V: TRBV29-1; J: TRBJ1-1
CDR3: CASMKREYNGELFF; length: 14; V: TRBV19; J: TRBJ2-2
CDR3: CATRTGGNQPQHF; length: 13; V: TRBV6-5; J: TRBJ1-5
CDR3: CASSQRSRSTEAFF; length: 14; V: TRBV4-1; J: TRBJ1-1
CDR3: CASSDLQGTNEKLFF; length: 15; V: TRBV6-1; J: TRBJ1-4
CDR3: CASSSQGPNQPQHF; length: 14; V: TRBV7-9; J: TRBJ1-5
CDR3: CASSLGLAGSNEQFF; length: 15; V: TRBV7-3; J: TRBJ2-1
CDR3: CASSLEVVSRGFSYEQYF; length: 18; V: TRBV7-8; J: TRBJ2-7
CDR3: CASSSDRGLAFF; length: 12; V: TRBV11-2; J: TRBJ1-1
CDR3: CASSVAGAGSGITGELFF; length: 18; V: TRBV9; J: TRBJ2-2
CDR3: CAWSEQGGEQYF; length: 12; V: TRBV30; J: TRBJ2-7
CDR3: CASSLVRLDTGELFF; length: 15; V: TRBV7-2; J: TRBJ2-2
CDR3: CASSRSGGPSYGYTF; length: 15; V: TRBV19; J: TRBJ1-2
CDR3: CASSFRQANYGYTF; length: 14; V: TRBV7-9; J: TRBJ1-2
CDR3: CASSRLGGSGANVLTF; length: 16; V: TRBV7-2; J: TRBJ2-6
CDR3: CSVGLASYNEQFF; length: 13; V: TRBV29-1; J: TRBJ2-1
CDR3: CASSIWTGDQPQHF; length: 14; V: TRBV19; J: TRBJ1-5
CDR3: CASSSLGAGKYEQYF; length: 15; V: TRBV6-6; J: TRBJ2-7
CDR3: CASGFGTDLNTEAFF; length: 15; V: TRBV12-5; J: TRBJ1-1
CDR3: CASSLVGRGRGGTEAFF; length: 17; V: TRBV5-1; J: TRBJ1-1
CDR3: CASSPQSRGLYGYTF; length: 15; V: TRBV7-8; J: TRBJ1-2
CDR3: CASSFGKVSEAFF; length: 13; V: TRBV28; J: TRBJ1-1
CDR3: CASHRQVVYEQYF; length: 13; V: TRBV2; J: TRBJ2-7
CDR3: CASSLAVGVQYF; length: 12; V: TRBV7-8; J: TRBJ2-3
CDR3: CASSQLGQGARSSYEQYF; length: 18; V: TRBV4-2; J: TRBJ2-7
CDR3: CASSFGRGTDTQYF; length: 14; V: TRBV28; J: TRBJ2-3
CDR3: CASSPGGYNEQFF; length: 13; V: TRBV28; J: TRBJ2-1